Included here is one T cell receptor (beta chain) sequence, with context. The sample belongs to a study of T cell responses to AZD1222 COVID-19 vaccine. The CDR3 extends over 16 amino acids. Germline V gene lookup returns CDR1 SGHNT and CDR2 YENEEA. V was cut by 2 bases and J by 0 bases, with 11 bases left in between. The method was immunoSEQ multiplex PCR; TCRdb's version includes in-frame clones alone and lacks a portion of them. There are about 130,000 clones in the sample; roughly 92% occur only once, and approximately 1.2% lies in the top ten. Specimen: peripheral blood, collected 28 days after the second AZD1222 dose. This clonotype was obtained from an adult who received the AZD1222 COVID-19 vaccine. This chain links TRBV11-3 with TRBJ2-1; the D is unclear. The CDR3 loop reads CASSLFGASSYNEQFF. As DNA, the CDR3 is TGTGCCAGCAGCTTATTCGGCGCGAGCTCCTACAATGAGCAGTTCTTC.